Each of the 6 T cell receptor beta chains below was sequenced from the same sample in a study of shared clonotypes between healthy human individuals. Clones were sequenced by immunoSEQ multiplex PCR, and TCRdb holds only the in-frame ones, with some missing. The data contain 850,000 to 1,100,000 clones, 70% to 80% of them singletons. The specimen was memory CD4+ T cells from PBMCs. The subset: CD45RA-negative fraction. Source of these receptors: a man younger than 35 in good health. Some clones in this sample may be carry-over from other donors' samples.

CDR3 nucleotide sequence: TGTGCCATCGGCGGGACTAGCGGTAGCACAGATACGCAGTATTTT. It yields the protein CAIGGTSGSTDTQYF. The genes are TRBV10-3 and TRBJ2-3; 11 bases line up with TRBD2. This CDR3 is 15 amino acids long. V lost 8 bases to trimming and J lost 0 bases; unmatched junction nucleotides: 4. From germline, CDR1 is ENHRY and CDR2 SYGVKD.

The chain combines TRBV6-5 with TRBJ1-1, with unresolved D. Germline V gene sequence: CDR1 MNHEY, CDR2 SVGAGI. Trimming shortened V by 2 bases and J by 6 bases, and 10 bases separated the two germline ends. CDR3 length: 13 amino acids. The CDR3 is CASSYGQVAEAFF. In DNA, the CDR3 is TGTGCCAGCAGTTACGGGCAGGTGGCTGAAGCTTTCTTT.

J is TRBJ1-3 and V is TRBV5-1; the D gene is possibly TRBD1 (5 bases). The germline V gene encodes CDR1 SGHRS and CDR2 YFSETQ. The CDR3 loop spans 15 amino acids. V was trimmed by 2 bases and J by 6 bases, leaving 15 bases between them. CDR3 DNA: TGCGCCAGCAGCTTTCAGGGTGGAGGCGAAAACACCATATATTTT. Protein product: CASSFQGGGENTIYF. Together with reference TRBV5-1 and TRBJ1-3, the CDR3 gives the full variable domain: KAGVTQTPRYLIKTRGQQVTLSCSPISGHRSVSWYQQTPGQGLQFLFEYFSETQRNKGNFPGRFSGRQFSNSRSEMNVSTLELGDSALYLCASSFQGGGENTIYFGEGSWLTVV.

A single count supports this clone. The rearrangement joins TRBV29-1 to TRBJ2-7; D perhaps matches TRBD2 (5 bases). The germline gives CDR1 SQVTM, CDR2 ANQGSEA. The CDR3 is made up of 11 amino acids. The V gene lost 7 bases and the J gene lost 1 base, with 8 bases spanning the gap. CDR3 bases: TGCAGCGGAGCGGTTTCCTACGAGCAGTACTTC. It specifies CSGAVSYEQYF.

CDR3 in DNA: TGTGCCAGCAGTCCTCGGACTAGCGGGGGTTACAATGAGCAGTTCTTC. This codes for CASSPRTSGGYNEQFF. The chain has TRBV27 and TRBJ2-1, with 13 nucleotides matching TRBD2. Trimming at V came to 5 bases and at J to 4 bases, leaving 5 bases not matched to a gene. Germline-derived CDR1 and CDR2 are MNHEY and SMNVEV (reference sequence). The CDR3 has 16 residues.

This chain joins TRBV5-1 and TRBJ1-2; 8 nucleotides align to TRBD1. The CDR3 runs 14 residues. CDR1 is SGHRS and CDR2 is YFSETQ in the germline V gene. Trimming at V came to 0 bases and at J to 6 bases, leaving 4 bases not matched to a gene. CDR3 sequence: CASSLDRTGNGYTF. The CDR3 DNA reads as TGCGCCAGCAGCTTGGACCGGACAGGGAATGGCTACACCTTC.